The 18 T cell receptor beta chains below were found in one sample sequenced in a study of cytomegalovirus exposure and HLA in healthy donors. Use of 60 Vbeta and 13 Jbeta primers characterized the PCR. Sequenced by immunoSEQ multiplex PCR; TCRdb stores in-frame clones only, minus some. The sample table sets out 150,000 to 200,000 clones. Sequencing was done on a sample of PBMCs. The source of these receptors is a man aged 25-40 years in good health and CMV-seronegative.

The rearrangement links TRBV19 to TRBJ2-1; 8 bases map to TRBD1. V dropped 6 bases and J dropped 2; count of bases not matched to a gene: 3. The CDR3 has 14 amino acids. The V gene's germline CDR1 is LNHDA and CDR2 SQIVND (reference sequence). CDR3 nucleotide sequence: TGTGCCAGTAGCCAACAGGGGGCCTACAATGAGCAGTTCTTC. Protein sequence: CASSQQGAYNEQFF.

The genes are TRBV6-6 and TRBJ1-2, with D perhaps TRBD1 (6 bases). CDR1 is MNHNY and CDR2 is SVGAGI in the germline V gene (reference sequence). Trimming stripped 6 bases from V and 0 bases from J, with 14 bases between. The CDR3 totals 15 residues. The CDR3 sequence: CASSLRQVPNYGYTF. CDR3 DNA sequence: TGTGCCAGCAGCCTCCGACAGGTACCTAACTATGGCTACACCTTC.

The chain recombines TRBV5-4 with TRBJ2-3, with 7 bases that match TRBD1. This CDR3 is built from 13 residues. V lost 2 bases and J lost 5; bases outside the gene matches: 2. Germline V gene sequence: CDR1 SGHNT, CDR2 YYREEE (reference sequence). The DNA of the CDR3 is TGTGCCAGCAGCTTCACAGGGGAAGATACGCAGTATTTT. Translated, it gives CASSFTGEDTQYF.

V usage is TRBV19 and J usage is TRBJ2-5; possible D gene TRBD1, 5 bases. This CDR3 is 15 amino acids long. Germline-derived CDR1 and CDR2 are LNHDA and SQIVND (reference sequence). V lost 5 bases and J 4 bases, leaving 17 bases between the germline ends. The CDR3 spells CASSPRTRTGETQYF. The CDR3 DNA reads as TGTGCCAGTAGTCCCCGGACACGCACGGGAGAGACCCAGTACTTC. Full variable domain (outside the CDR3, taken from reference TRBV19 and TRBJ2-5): DGGITQSPKYLFRKEGQNVTLSCEQNLNHDAMYWYRQDPGQGLRLIYYSQIVNDFQKGDIAEGYSVSREKKESFPLTVTSAQKNPTAFYLCASSPRTRTGETQYFGPGTRLLVL.

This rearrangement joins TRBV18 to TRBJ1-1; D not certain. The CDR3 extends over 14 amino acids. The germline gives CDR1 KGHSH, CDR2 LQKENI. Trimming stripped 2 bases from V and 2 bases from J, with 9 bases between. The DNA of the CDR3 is TGTGCCAGCTCACCAGAGCGGGGTAACACTGAAGCTTTCTTT. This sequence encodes CASSPERGNTEAFF. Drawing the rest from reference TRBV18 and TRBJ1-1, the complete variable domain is NAGVMQNPRHLVRRRGQEARLRCSPMKGHSHVYWYRQLPEEGLKFMVYLQKENIIDESGMPKERFSAEFPKEGPSILRIQQVVRGDSAAYFCASSPERGNTEAFFGQGTRLTVV.

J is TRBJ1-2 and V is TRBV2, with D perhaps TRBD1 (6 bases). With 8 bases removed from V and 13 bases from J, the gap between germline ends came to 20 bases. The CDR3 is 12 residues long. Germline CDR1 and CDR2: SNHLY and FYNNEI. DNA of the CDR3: TGTGCCAGCTCCCTCCAGGGGACATACCTCACCTTC. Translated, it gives CASSLQGTYLTF.

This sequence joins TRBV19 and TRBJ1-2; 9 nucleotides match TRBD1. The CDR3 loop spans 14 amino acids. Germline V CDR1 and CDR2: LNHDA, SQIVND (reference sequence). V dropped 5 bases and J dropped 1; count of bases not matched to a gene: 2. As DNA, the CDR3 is TGTGCCAGTAGTTCGGGACAGGGTAACTATGGCTACACCTTC. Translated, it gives CASSSGQGNYGYTF.

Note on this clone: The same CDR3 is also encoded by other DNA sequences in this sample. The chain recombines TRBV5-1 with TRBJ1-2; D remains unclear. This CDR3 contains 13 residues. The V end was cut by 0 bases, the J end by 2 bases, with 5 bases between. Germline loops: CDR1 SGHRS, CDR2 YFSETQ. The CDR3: CASSLGGNYGYTF. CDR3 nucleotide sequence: TGCGCCAGCAGCTTGGGAGGAAACTATGGCTACACCTTC.

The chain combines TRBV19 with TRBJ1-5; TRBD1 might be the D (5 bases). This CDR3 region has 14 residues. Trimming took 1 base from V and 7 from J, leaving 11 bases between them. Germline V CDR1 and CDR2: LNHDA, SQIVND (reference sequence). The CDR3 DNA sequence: TGTGCCAGTAGTATAGGACAGTCGGCCCAGCCCCAGCATTTT. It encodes CASSIGQSAQPQHF.

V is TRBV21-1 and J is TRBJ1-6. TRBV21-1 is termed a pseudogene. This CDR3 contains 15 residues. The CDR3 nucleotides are TGTGCCAGCAAGCCGAGGGCTGGGTTTAATTCACCCCTCCACTTT. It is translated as CASKPRAGFNSPLHF.

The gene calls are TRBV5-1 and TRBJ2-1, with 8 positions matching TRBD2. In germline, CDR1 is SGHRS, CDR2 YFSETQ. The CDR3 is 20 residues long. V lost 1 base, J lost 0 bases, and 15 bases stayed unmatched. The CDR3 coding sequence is TGCGCCAGCAGCTTGCCCCTCATGCTAGCGGGCCTAAGCTCCTACAATGAGCAGTTCTTC. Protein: CASSLPLMLAGLSSYNEQFF.

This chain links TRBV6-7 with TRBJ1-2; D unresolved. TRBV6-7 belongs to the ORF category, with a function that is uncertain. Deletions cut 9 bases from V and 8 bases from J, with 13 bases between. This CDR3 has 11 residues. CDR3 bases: TGTGCCAGTAACAGTAAGTGGGGCTACACCTTC. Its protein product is CASNSKWGYTF.

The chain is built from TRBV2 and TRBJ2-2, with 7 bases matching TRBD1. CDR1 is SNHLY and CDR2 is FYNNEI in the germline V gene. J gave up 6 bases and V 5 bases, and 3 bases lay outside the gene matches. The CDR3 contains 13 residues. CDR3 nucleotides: TGTGCCAGCAGTCCGGGACAGCCCGGGGAGCTGTTTTTT. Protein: CASSPGQPGELFF.

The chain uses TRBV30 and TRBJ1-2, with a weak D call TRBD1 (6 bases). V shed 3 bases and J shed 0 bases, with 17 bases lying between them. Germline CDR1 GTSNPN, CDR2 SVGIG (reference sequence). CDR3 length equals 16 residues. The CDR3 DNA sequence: TGTGCCTGGAGCCGAGGCACAGGGCTTCCTAACTATGGCTACACCTTC. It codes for CAWSRGTGLPNYGYTF.

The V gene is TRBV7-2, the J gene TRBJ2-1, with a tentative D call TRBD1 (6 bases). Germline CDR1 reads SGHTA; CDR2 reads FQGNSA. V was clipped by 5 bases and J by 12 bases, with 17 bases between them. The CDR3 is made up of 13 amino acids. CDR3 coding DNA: TGTGCCAGCAGCGGAGTGGACCGCAGGGGGCAGTTCTTC. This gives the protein CASSGVDRRGQFF.

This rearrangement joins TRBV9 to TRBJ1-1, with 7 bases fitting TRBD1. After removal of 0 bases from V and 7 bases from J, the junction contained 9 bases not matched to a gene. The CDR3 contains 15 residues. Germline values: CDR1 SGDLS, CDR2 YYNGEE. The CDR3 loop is CASSVGGGQSYEAFF. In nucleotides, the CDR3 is TGTGCCAGCAGCGTAGGAGGGGGACAGAGCTATGAAGCTTTCTTT. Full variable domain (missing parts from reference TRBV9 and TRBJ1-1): DSGVTQTPKHLITATGQRVTLRCSPRSGDLSVYWYQQSLDQGLQFLIQYYNGEERAKGNILERFSAQQFPDLHSELNLSSLELGDSALYFCASSVGGGQSYEAFFGQGTRLTVV.

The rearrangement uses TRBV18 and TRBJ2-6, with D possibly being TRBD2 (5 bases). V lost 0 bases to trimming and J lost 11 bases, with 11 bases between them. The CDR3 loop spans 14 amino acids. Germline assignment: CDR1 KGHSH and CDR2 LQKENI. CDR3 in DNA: TGTGCCAGCTCACCACCTGGAGGCCCCCACGTCCTGACTTTC. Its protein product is CASSPPGGPHVLTF.

The CDR3 spells CASRLDRGNEKLFF. CDR3 sequence (DNA): TGTGCCAGCAGACTCGACAGGGGGAATGAAAAACTGTTTTTT. The chain employs TRBV6-5 and TRBJ1-4; 9 positions agree with TRBD1. The ends lost 6 bases at V and 5 bases at J; junction bases unmatched: 4. The CDR3 length is 14 residues. CDR1 and CDR2 (germline): MNHEY, SVGAGI.